Below are 10 T cell receptor beta chains sequenced from a single sample in a study of T-cell memory formation after mild COVID-19 listed by TCRdb under 2021. The library was generated by 5' RACE. TCRdb lists the instrument as Illumina NovaSeq 6000. In-frame beta chains were kept once TCRdb had trimmed the public reads at Q25 with fastp and called clones with MiXCR. Rows merge per CDR3 protein into single entries with the most common DNA and genes. The sample has 250,000 to 300,000 distinct CDR3 sequences on record, roughly 18% of them singletons. The ten largest clonotypes hold roughly 23% of the sample. The sequencing input was PBMCs or a T cell subset sorted from them (not recorded which). The receptors here all came from a man aged 18 to 29 who had mild COVID-19 (a few samples of this study predate the infection). The sample titles of this study are shuffled in the database, so cell type and time point are left out; the donor was told from shared clones.

The J gene is TRBJ2-3, the V gene TRBV12-3 or TRBV12-4, with TRBD1 matching over 8 bases. J lost 4 bases, V lost 4 bases, and 1 base had no gene match. The CDR3 loop spans 13 amino acids. CDR3 sequence: CASSWTGSDTQYF. In nucleotides, the CDR3 is TGTGCCAGCAGTTGGACAGGGTCAGATACGCAGTATTTT.

The chain has TRBV4-1 and TRBJ1-5; weak D call: TRBD1 (6 bases). Germline values: CDR1 MGHRA, CDR2 YSYEKL. The CDR3 totals 15 residues. Between the trimmed V and J ends, which lost 5 bases and 6 bases, there was a span of 17 bases. CDR3 coding DNA: TGCGCCAGCAGCGCCCGGAGGGGGGCCCTTCAGCCCCAGCATTTT. Translated: CASSARRGALQPQHF.

This clonotype was picked up a small number of times. The rearrangement uses TRBV3-1 and TRBJ1-5, with a weak D call TRBD1 (6 bases). CDR3 length: 18 residues. CDR1 and CDR2 from the germline V gene are LGHDT and YNNKEL (reference sequence). Trimming left V 4 bases short and J 2 bases short, with 21 bases between. The CDR3 coding sequence is TGTGCCAGCAGCCCCGACCGCGGGGGGCGCACCGGCAATCAGCCCCAGCATTTT. Translated: CASSPDRGGRTGNQPQHF. Filled out from reference TRBV3-1 and TRBJ1-5, the complete variable domain reads DTAVSQTPKYLVTQMGNDKSIKCEQNLGHDTMYWYKQDSKKFLKIMFSYNNKELIINETVPNRFSPKSPDKAHLNLHINSLELGDSAVYFCASSPDRGGRTGNQPQHFGDGTRLSIL.

The gene calls are TRBV5-1 and TRBJ1-6; D is unclear. This CDR3 is built from 14 residues. The V end was cut by 7 bases, the J end by 5 bases, with 13 bases between. Germline V gene sequence: CDR1 SGHRS, CDR2 YFSETQ. CDR3 sequence (DNA): TGCGCCAGCCGGTGGGAGTTTGATAATTCACCCCTCCACTTT. Its translation: CASRWEFDNSPLHF.

This clonotype was seen only a few times. The chain has TRBV12-3 or TRBV12-4 and TRBJ1-1, with D possibly being TRBD1 (6 bases). The CDR3 spans 14 residues. Trimming stripped 3 bases from V and 7 bases from J, with 15 bases between. Here the CDR3 DNA reads TGTGCCAGCAGTTTGGGAGGGGGGAAGAATGAAGCTTTCTTT. Residues: CASSLGGGKNEAFF.

This clonotype was recorded at least ten times. The V call is TRBV7-8, the J call TRBJ2-5; 8 nucleotides align to TRBD1. V shed 5 bases and J 7 bases; nucleotides not matched to a gene: 12. Per the germline V gene, CDR1 is SGHVS and CDR2 is FQNEAQ. The CDR3 has 15 amino acids. DNA for the CDR3: TGTGCCAGCAGCCTGGAAGGACAGGGACGTGGGACCCAGTACTTC. Its protein is CASSLEGQGRGTQYF.

This rearrangement joins TRBV5-1 to TRBJ2-5; D possibly uses TRBD1 or TRBD2 (5 bases each). CDR1 is SGHRS, CDR2 YFSETQ, per germline. This CDR3 is built from 15 residues. V was shortened by 0 bases and J by 1 base, with 10 bases between the two germline ends. The chain's CDR3 is CASSLVGTPQETQYF. The CDR3 nucleotides read TGCGCCAGCAGCTTGGTTGGGACCCCCCAAGAGACCCAGTACTTC.

This clonotype appeared many times. V gene TRBV12-3 or TRBV12-4 combines with J gene TRBJ2-7; 9 positions agree with TRBD1. The length of the CDR3 is 14 residues. V lost 5 bases, J lost 4 bases, and 6 bases stayed unmatched. The CDR3 nucleotides are TGTGCCAGCAGTGCCGGGACAGGGCTTTACGAGCAGTACTTC. Amino acids: CASSAGTGLYEQYF.

The rearrangement joins TRBV5-6 to TRBJ2-1, with D unclear. Germline V gene lookup returns CDR1 SGHDT and CDR2 YYEEEE. Trimming cost V 3 bases and J 5 bases, with 9 bases left between them. This CDR3 has 13 amino acids. The CDR3 here is CASSSGQHNEQFF. The CDR3 DNA follows: TGTGCCAGCAGCTCCGGGCAGCACAATGAGCAGTTCTTC.

This clonotype appeared a few times. The V gene is TRBV19, the J gene TRBJ2-3; the D is unclear. CDR1 and CDR2 (germline): LNHDA, SQIVND (reference sequence). V was clipped by 10 bases and J by 2 bases, with 13 bases between them. This CDR3 spans 13 amino acids. Here the CDR3 DNA reads TGTGCCACCGCCAGGCGACTCACAGATACGCAGTATTTT. The encoded protein is CATARRLTDTQYF.